This TCR beta chain was profiled in a study of shared clonotypes between healthy human individuals. About this clone: Its antigen remains unknown.

Germline V lookup: CDR1 MGHRA, CDR2 YSYEKL. The ends lost 2 bases at V and 3 bases at J; junction bases unmatched: 4. The CDR3 length is 15 residues. Naive CD8 cells, CD45RO-negative and positively selected for CCR7, excluded terminally differentiated effector memory CD45RA+ cells. Study results and limitations: Clonotype sharing levels among donors were expected to vary with sequencing depth.

It was at deep level that the assay was run. The data were produced by immunoSEQ multiplex PCR, yet TCRdb's version contains in-frame clones alone and is incomplete. Here the sample spans about 1,800,000 clones, roughly 95% being singletons. The sample taken for sequencing was naive CD8+ T cells sorted from blood. The rearrangement uses TRBV4-1 and TRBJ2-7, with 10 bases fitting TRBD1. The TCR originated in a man between 18 and 29 years old in good health. CDR3 sequence (DNA): TGCGCCAGCAGCCAAAAAGGGGACAGGGGCTACGAGCAGTACTTC. Protein sequence: CASSQKGDRGYEQYF.